The 11 T cell receptor beta chains in this list originate from one sample, sequenced in a study of blood T cell repertoires in COVID-19. TCRdb keeps only in-frame clones here, not all; method: immunoSEQ multiplex PCR. The data show about 330,000 clones, about 89% seen once. Sample: PBMCs or T cells enriched from blood (not recorded which). The receptors were sampled from a woman aged 25 to 45 who had recovered from COVID-19.

The gene calls are TRBV7-8 and TRBJ2-5, with 7 bases aligning to TRBD2. Germline V gene lookup returns CDR1 SGHVS and CDR2 FQNEAQ. This CDR3 spans 15 amino acids. J was trimmed by 3 bases and V by 5 bases; bases with no gene match: 9. DNA of the CDR3: TGTGCCAGCAGCCTCGGGACTATAGAGGAAGAGACCCAGTACTTC. Its protein is CASSLGTIEEETQYF.

This chain links TRBV10-2 with TRBJ2-2; 8 nucleotides align to TRBD1. V trimming: 10 bases; J trimming: 5 bases; junction bases outside the gene matches: 6. The CDR3 is 13 residues long. Germline CDR1 reads WSHSY; CDR2 reads SAAADI. Written as DNA, the CDR3 is TGCGCCATCGGACAGGGAATGACCGGGGAGCTGTTTTTT. Protein: CAIGQGMTGELFF.

This clone was counted between two and nine times. The rearrangement uses TRBV5-6 and TRBJ1-6, with TRBD1 as a possible D gene (5 bases). Trimming shortened V by 5 bases and J by 5 bases, and 11 bases separated the two germline ends. CDR1 and CDR2 from the germline V gene are SGHDT and YYEEEE. The CDR3 is 14 residues long. The CDR3 DNA sequence: TGTGCCAGCAGATCAGACAGAAATAATTCACCCCTCCACTTT. Amino acid sequence: CASRSDRNNSPLHF.

This rearrangement joins TRBV5-1 to TRBJ2-7, with D hard to call. This CDR3 has 13 residues. Germline CDR1 SGHRS, CDR2 YFSETQ. V was shortened by 1 base and J by 0 bases, with 5 bases between the two germline ends. CDR3 amino acids: CASSLYTSYEQYF. The CDR3 nucleotides read TGCGCCAGCAGCTTGTACACCTCCTACGAGCAGTACTTC. The full variable domain, completed using reference TRBV5-1 and TRBJ2-7, is KAGVTQTPRYLIKTRGQQVTLSCSPISGHRSVSWYQQTPGQGLQFLFEYFSETQRNKGNFPGRFSGRQFSNSRSEMNVSTLELGDSALYLCASSLYTSYEQYFGPGTRLTVT.

The rearrangement joins TRBV11-2 to TRBJ1-1, with 7 nucleotides matching TRBD1. This CDR3 is built from 17 residues. The ends lost 3 bases at V and 0 bases at J; junction bases unmatched: 10. Germline values: CDR1 SGHAT, CDR2 FQNNGV. The CDR3 DNA follows: TGTGCCAGCAGCTTCCCGGGACAGCTTAAACTGAACACTGAAGCTTTCTTT. Translating gives CASSFPGQLKLNTEAFF.

This clone was counted between two and nine times. This chain links TRBV5-5 with TRBJ1-2; 8 bases are shared with TRBD1. This CDR3 has 14 amino acids. J lost 5 bases, V lost 4 bases, and 7 bases had no gene match. The germline gives CDR1 SGHKS, CDR2 YYEKEE (reference sequence). CDR3 in amino acids: CASSQRQGLYGYTF. DNA for the CDR3: TGTGCCAGCAGCCAGAGACAGGGGTTGTATGGCTACACCTTC.

The chain is built from TRBV10-3 and TRBJ1-2, with 7 bases lining up with TRBD1. CDR1 and CDR2 (germline): ENHRY, SYGVKD. V was clipped by 6 bases and J by 6 bases; unmatched bases: 1. The CDR3 covers 11 residues. The CDR3 reads CAISRGDGYTF. CDR3 bases: TGTGCCATCAGCAGGGGGGATGGCTACACCTTC.

In this sample, this clone turned up once. V gene TRBV5-1 combines with J gene TRBJ1-1; no clear D gene. There are 15 residues in the CDR3. V was trimmed by 2 bases and J by 3 bases, leaving 14 bases between them. Germline V lookup: CDR1 SGHRS, CDR2 YFSETQ. This CDR3 reads CASSLYKFGDTEAFF. The CDR3 bases are TGCGCCAGCAGCTTATACAAATTTGGAGACACTGAAGCTTTCTTT.

On this clone itself: Different DNA sequences within this sample yield the same CDR3. The V gene is TRBV5-1, the J gene TRBJ1-2; D remains unclear. The CDR3 sequence is 12 residues long. V lost 4 bases and J 4 bases, leaving 8 bases between the germline ends. Germline-derived CDR1 and CDR2 are SGHRS and YFSETQ. The CDR3 DNA is TGCGCCAGCAGCCTAGATGGCTATGGCTACACCTTC. This sequence encodes CASSLDGYGYTF.

The rearrangement uses TRBV19 and TRBJ1-1, with 7 bases fitting TRBD1. The CDR3 is 13 residues long. V shed 3 bases and J 5 bases; nucleotides not matched to a gene: 3. Germline V gene lookup returns CDR1 LNHDA and CDR2 SQIVND (reference sequence). This CDR3 reads CASSIQGGTEAFF. CDR3 nucleotides: TGTGCCAGTAGTATCCAGGGGGGAACTGAAGCTTTCTTT.

Only one count was recorded for this clone. The chain uses TRBV30 and TRBJ2-7, with 8 bases identical to TRBD1. The ends lost 1 base at V and 3 bases at J; junction bases unmatched: 2. The CDR3 spans 13 residues. Germline V gene data show CDR1 as GTSNPN and CDR2 as SVGIG (reference sequence). The CDR3: CAWSADRGYEQYF. DNA for the CDR3: TGTGCCTGGAGTGCCGACAGGGGCTACGAGCAGTACTTC.